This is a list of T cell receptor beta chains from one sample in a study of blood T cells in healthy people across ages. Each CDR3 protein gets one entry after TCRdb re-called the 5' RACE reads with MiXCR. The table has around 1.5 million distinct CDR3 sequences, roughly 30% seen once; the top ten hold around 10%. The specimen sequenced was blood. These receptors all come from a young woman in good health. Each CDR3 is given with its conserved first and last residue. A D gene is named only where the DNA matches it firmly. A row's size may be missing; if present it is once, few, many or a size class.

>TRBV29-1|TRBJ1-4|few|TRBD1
CSVESSGGGMGYEKLFF
TGCAGCGTTGAAAGTTCAGGGGGCGGAATGGGATACGAAAAACTGTTTTTT
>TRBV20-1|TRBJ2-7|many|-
CSGGDSYEQYF
TGCAGTGGCGGGGACTCCTACGAGCAGTACTTC
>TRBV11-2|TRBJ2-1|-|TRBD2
CASSLGGSLTYNEQFF
TGTGCCAGCAGCTTAGGCGGGAGTCTCACCTACAATGAGCAGTTCTTC
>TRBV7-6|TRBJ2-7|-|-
CASSLEGIHEQYF
TGTGCCAGCAGCTTAGAGGGTATACACGAGCAGTACTTC
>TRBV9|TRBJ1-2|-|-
CASSEAGREDGYTF
TGTGCCAGCAGCGAGGCGGGACGAGAGGATGGCTACACCTTC
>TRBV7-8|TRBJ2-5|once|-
CASTPGLLQETQYF
TGTGCCAGCACTCCTGGACTCCTACAAGAGACCCAGTACTTC
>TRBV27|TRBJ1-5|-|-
CASRQASNQPQHF
TGTGCCAGCAGACAGGCTAGCAATCAGCCCCAGCATTTT
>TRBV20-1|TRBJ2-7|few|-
CSARDGGPDNEQYF
TGCAGTGCTAGAGATGGGGGGCCCGACAACGAGCAGTACTTC
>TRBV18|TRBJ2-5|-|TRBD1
CASSLTGTGNQETQYF
TGTGCCAGCTCACTAACCGGGACAGGCAACCAAGAGACCCAGTACTTC
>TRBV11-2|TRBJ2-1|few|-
CASSLARGVSYNEQFF
TGTGCCAGCAGCTTAGCGAGGGGAGTTTCCTACAATGAGCAGTTCTTC
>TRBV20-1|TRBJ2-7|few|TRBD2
CSARDPLAGPQYEQYF
TGCAGTGCTAGAGATCCGCTAGCGGGGCCTCAATACGAGCAGTACTTC
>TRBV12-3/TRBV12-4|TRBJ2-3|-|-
CAGSPGTDTQYF
TGTGCCGGCAGTCCAGGCACAGATACGCAGTATTTT
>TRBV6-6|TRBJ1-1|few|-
CASSSPGFGAFF
TGTGCCAGCAGTTCTCCAGGGTTTGGGGCTTTCTTT
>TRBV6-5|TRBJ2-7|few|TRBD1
CASSPPLGTGVYEQYF
TGTGCCAGCAGCCCACCGTTGGGGACAGGGGTGTACGAGCAGTACTTC
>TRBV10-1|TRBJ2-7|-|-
CAGPPLSQYF
TGCGCCGGCCCCCCCCTCTCCCAGTACTTC
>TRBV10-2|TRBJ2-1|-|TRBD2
CGWGSGGNEQFF
TGCGGATGGGGAAGCGGGGGCAATGAGCAGTTCTTC
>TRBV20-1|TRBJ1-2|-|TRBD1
CSARRTGGGNYGYTF
TGCAGTGCTAGACGGACAGGGGGCGGCAACTATGGCTACACCTTC
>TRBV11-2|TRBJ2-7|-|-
CASSSPRLLYNEQYF
TGTGCCAGCAGCTCCCCCCGGCTCCTTTACAATGAGCAGTACTTC
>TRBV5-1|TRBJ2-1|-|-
CASSLAPILPSGQFF
TGCGCCAGCAGCTTGGCACCGATCCTGCCCAGTGGGCAGTTCTTC
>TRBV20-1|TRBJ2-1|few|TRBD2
CSAIIWTSGTNEQFF
TGCAGTGCTATTATTTGGACTAGCGGGACCAATGAGCAGTTCTTC
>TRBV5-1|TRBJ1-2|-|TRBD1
CASSLDLPGGSGYTF
TGCGCCAGCAGCTTGGATTTGCCAGGGGGCTCGGGTTACACCTTC
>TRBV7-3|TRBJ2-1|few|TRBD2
CASSLGPGLAAYNEQFF
TGTGCCAGCAGCTTAGGGCCGGGACTAGCGGCCTACAATGAGCAGTTCTTC
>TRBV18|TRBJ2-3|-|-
CASSPRAMDTQYF
TGTGCCAGCTCACCAAGGGCTATGGATACGCAGTATTTT
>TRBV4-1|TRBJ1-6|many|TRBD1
CASSLGQGSSPLHF
TGCGCCAGCAGCCTGGGACAGGGTAGTTCACCCCTCCACTTT
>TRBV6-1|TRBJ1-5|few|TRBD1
CASIFRQGSQPQHF
TGTGCCAGCATTTTTCGACAGGGCAGCCAGCCCCAGCATTTT
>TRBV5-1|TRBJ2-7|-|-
CASSDSGPPYEQYF
TGCGCCAGCAGCGATTCAGGGCCCCCCTACGAGCAGTACTTC
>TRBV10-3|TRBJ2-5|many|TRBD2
CAISAGLAGGQETQYF
TGTGCCATCAGTGCCGGACTAGCGGGGGGTCAAGAGACCCAGTACTTC
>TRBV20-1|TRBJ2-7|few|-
CSAREVGYEQYF
TGCAGTGCTAGAGAGGTAGGATACGAGCAGTACTTC
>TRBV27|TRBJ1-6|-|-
CASSLISSYNSPLHF
TGTGCCAGCAGTTTAATTAGCTCCTATAATTCACCCCTCCACTTT
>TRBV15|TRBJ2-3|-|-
CATRMTSADTQYF
TGTGCCACCAGAATGACTAGTGCAGATACGCAGTATTTT
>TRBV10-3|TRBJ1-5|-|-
CAISDLGPHSNQPQHF
TGTGCCATCAGTGATTTGGGTCCTCATAGCAATCAGCCCCAGCATTTT
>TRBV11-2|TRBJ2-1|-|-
CASRLPGVSNNEQFF
TGTGCCAGCAGGTTACCGGGAGTTAGTAACAATGAGCAGTTCTTC
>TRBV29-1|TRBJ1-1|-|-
CSVKDSATEAFF
TGCAGCGTCAAGGACAGCGCCACTGAAGCTTTCTTT
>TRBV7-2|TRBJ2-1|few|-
CASSYSHNEQFF
TGTGCCAGCAGCTATTCCCACAATGAGCAGTTCTTC
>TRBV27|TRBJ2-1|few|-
CASSSRDTPYNEQFF
TGTGCCAGCAGTTCCCGGGACACACCCTACAATGAGCAGTTCTTC
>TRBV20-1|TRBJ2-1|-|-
CSARDPWTNRYNEQFF
TGCAGTGCTAGAGATCCCTGGACTAACAGGTACAATGAGCAGTTCTTC
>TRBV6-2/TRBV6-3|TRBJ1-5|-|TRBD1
CASSLAGQGWQPQHF
TGTGCCAGCAGTTTGGCGGGACAGGGTTGGCAGCCCCAGCATTTT
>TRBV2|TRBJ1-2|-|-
CASTQRAKNTPYGYTF
TGTGCCAGCACCCAAAGAGCGAAGAATACTCCATATGGCTACACCTTC
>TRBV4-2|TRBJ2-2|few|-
CASSQDANTGELFF
TGTGCCAGCAGCCAAGACGCGAACACCGGGGAGCTGTTTTTT
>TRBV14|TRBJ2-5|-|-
CASSQARWADRSPQETQYF
TGTGCCAGCAGCCAAGCGCGTTGGGCCGACAGGTCACCCCAAGAGACCCAGTACTTC
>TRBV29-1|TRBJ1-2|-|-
CSVEDWTNPYGYTF
TGCAGCGTCGAAGATTGGACAAATCCCTATGGCTACACCTTC
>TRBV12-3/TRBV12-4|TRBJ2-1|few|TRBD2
CASRLTSGNEQFF
TGTGCCAGCAGGCTCACTAGCGGCAATGAGCAGTTCTTC
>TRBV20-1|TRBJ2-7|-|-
CSTRKAYEQYF
TGCAGCACGAGGAAGGCCTACGAGCAGTACTTC
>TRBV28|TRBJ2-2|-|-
CASSPHALNTGELFF
TGTGCCAGCAGCCCACATGCACTGAACACCGGGGAGCTGTTTTTT
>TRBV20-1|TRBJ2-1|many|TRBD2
CSASDVTSGNYNEQFF
TGCAGTGCTAGTGACGTAACTAGCGGGAACTACAATGAGCAGTTCTTC
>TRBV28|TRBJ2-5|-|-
CAKCSGTQYF
TGTGCCAAATGCAGCGGGACCCAGTACTTC
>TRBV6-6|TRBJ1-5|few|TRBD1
CASSYSQGGLVQPQHF
TGTGCCAGCAGTTACTCCCAGGGGGGGCTGGTGCAGCCCCAGCATTTT
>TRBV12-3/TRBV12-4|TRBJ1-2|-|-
CASSFWGFPGYTF
TGTGCCAGCAGTTTTTGGGGGTTCCCCGGCTACACCTTC
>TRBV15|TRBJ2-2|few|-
CATSRARGTGELFF
TGTGCCACCAGCAGAGCCCGTGGGACCGGGGAGCTGTTTTTT
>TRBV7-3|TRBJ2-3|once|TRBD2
CASNSLAGGVTDTQYF
TGTGCCAGCAACTCCTTAGCGGGAGGGGTAACAGATACGCAGTATTTT
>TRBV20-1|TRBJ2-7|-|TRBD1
CSARVTGQDSYEQYF
TGCAGTGCTAGAGTTACGGGACAGGACTCCTACGAGCAGTACTTC
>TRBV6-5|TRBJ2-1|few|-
CASSYVSSGQGAPNEQFF
TGTGCCAGCAGTTATGTCTCTAGCGGGCAGGGGGCCCCCAATGAGCAGTTCTTC